Following are 21 T cell receptor beta chains from one sample sequenced in a study of blood T cell repertoires in COVID-19. Generated by immunoSEQ multiplex PCR, the TCRdb table keeps only in-frame clones and is missing some. The repertoire includes about 300,000 clones, roughly 89% of them detected once, and approximately 4.6% sits in the top ten. The sequenced material came from peripheral blood. The origin of the receptors is a middle-aged man with acute or convalescent COVID-19.

The V gene is TRBV3-1 (or the pseudogene TRBV3-2), the J gene TRBJ2-7; 8 bases match TRBD1. J lost 2 bases, V lost 8 bases, and 5 bases had no gene match. Germline assignment: CDR1 LGHDT and CDR2 YNNKEL (reference sequence). This CDR3 has 13 amino acids. The chain's CDR3 is CASGQGAAYEQYF. In DNA, the CDR3 is TGTGCCAGCGGACAGGGCGCGGCCTACGAGCAGTACTTC.

V gene TRBV19 combines with J gene TRBJ2-3; 8 bases fit TRBD2. V lost 9 bases to trimming and J lost 5 bases; unmatched junction nucleotides: 7. CDR3 length equals 13 residues. Germline V gives CDR1 LNHDA, CDR2 SQIVND (reference sequence). The CDR3 loop is CASRESGGDTQYF. DNA for the CDR3: TGTGCCAGCCGGGAAAGCGGGGGAGATACGCAGTATTTT.

J is TRBJ1-1 and V is TRBV7-9, with D perhaps matching TRBD1 (6 bases). The CDR3 has 13 residues. Deletions cut 7 bases from V and 5 bases from J, with 14 bases between. CDR1 is SEHNR and CDR2 is FQNEAQ in the germline V gene (reference sequence). Here the CDR3 DNA reads TGTGCCAGCATCGGGAGGGGGAATACTGAAGCTTTCTTT. Translated, it gives CASIGRGNTEAFF.

This clone was seen only a few times. This chain uses TRBV30 with TRBJ1-1; possible D gene TRBD1, 6 bases. V lost 7 bases and J 5 bases, leaving 14 bases between the germline ends. CDR1 and CDR2 (germline): GTSNPN, SVGIG (reference sequence). The CDR3 totals 12 residues. The CDR3 is CAFGEGGTEAFF. The CDR3 nucleotides read TGTGCCTTTGGGGAGGGGGGGACTGAAGCTTTCTTT.

The gene calls are TRBV6-1 and TRBJ1-2, with 9 bases fitting TRBD1. This CDR3 has 17 amino acids. V gave up 3 bases and J gave up 4 bases; unmatched junction bases: 12. Germline values: CDR1 MNHNS, CDR2 SASEGT. This CDR3 is CASSDPGQGPLGYGYTF. Here the CDR3 DNA reads TGTGCCAGCAGTGATCCGGGACAGGGACCCCTAGGCTATGGCTACACCTTC.

The chain employs TRBV2 and TRBJ1-5; TRBD1 matches 9 bases. The V gene's germline CDR1 is SNHLY and CDR2 FYNNEI. V trimming: 5 bases; J trimming: 4 bases; junction bases outside the gene matches: 3. This CDR3 spans 14 amino acids. This CDR3 is CASSNGQGNQPQHF. CDR3 in DNA: TGTGCCAGCAGTAATGGACAGGGGAATCAGCCCCAGCATTTT.

The V and J genes are TRBV5-4 and TRBJ1-1; no definite D call. In germline, CDR1 is SGHNT, CDR2 YYREEE (reference sequence). The CDR3 is made up of 13 amino acids. V was pared by 2 bases and J by 4 bases, with 9 bases between. CDR3 region: CASSLLGSTEAFF. CDR3 DNA: TGTGCCAGCAGCTTATTGGGGAGCACTGAAGCTTTCTTT.

The V gene is TRBV29-1, the J gene TRBJ1-2, with unresolved D. The germline gives CDR1 SQVTM, CDR2 ANQGSEA. V lost 3 bases and J lost 3, with 8 bases in between. The CDR3 spans 12 residues. The CDR3 loop is CSVEAQHYGYTF. The CDR3 DNA follows: TGCAGCGTTGAGGCACAGCACTATGGCTACACCTTC.

The chain uses TRBV14 and TRBJ2-3, with 8 positions matching TRBD2. This CDR3 spans 14 amino acids. V lost 4 bases, J lost 5 bases, and 5 bases stayed unmatched. Looked up from germline, CDR1 is SGHDN and CDR2 is FVKESK. The CDR3: CASSLGGAIDTQYF. DNA for the CDR3: TGTGCCAGCAGCCTCGGGGGGGCCATAGATACGCAGTATTTT.

The genes are TRBV19 and TRBJ2-1; 10 positions match TRBD2. J gave up 4 bases and V 5 bases, and 11 bases lay outside the gene matches. This CDR3 has 17 residues. Germline-derived CDR1 and CDR2 are LNHDA and SQIVND (reference sequence). CDR3: CASSPSPSGGGYNEQFF. The CDR3 DNA follows: TGTGCCAGTAGTCCCTCCCCTAGCGGGGGCGGATACAATGAGCAGTTCTTC.

This chain links TRBV6-5 with TRBJ1-2; D call uncertain. The CDR3 spans 12 residues. Trimming pared 5 bases from V and 0 bases from J, leaving 4 bases between. Germline assignment: CDR1 MNHEY and CDR2 SVGAGI. The DNA for the CDR3 is TGTGCCAGCAGTAACACTAACTATGGCTACACCTTC. Translated, it gives CASSNTNYGYTF.

The chain recombines TRBV6-1 with TRBJ2-7; 8 bases map to TRBD1. CDR1 MNHNS and CDR2 SASEGT come from the germline V gene. The V segment lost 1 base and the J segment 0 bases; nucleotides outside the gene matches: 2. CDR3 length: 15 amino acids. As DNA, the CDR3 is TGTGCCAGCAGTGAAGGGACAGGGTTCTCCTACGAGCAGTACTTC. This sequence encodes CASSEGTGFSYEQYF.

The genes are TRBV7-2 and TRBJ2-4; D might be TRBD1 (5 bases). Germline CDR1 reads SGHTA; CDR2 reads FQGNSA. This CDR3 is built from 17 residues. Deletions cut 2 bases from V and 0 bases from J, with 14 bases between. CDR3 DNA sequence: TGTGCCAGCAGCTTAAGAGACAGATCCTTAGCCAAAAACATTCAGTACTTC. It yields the protein CASSLRDRSLAKNIQYF.

The chain couples TRBV3-1 (or the pseudogene TRBV3-2) to TRBJ1-2; 7 bases map to TRBD1. There are 14 residues in the CDR3. V shed 4 bases and J 8 bases; nucleotides not matched to a gene: 10. Germline lookup yields CDR1 LGHDT and CDR2 YNNKEL (reference sequence). DNA of the CDR3: TGTGCCAGCAGCCCCAGACAGGGAATATCCGGCTACACCTTC. Amino acid sequence: CASSPRQGISGYTF.

V gene TRBV7-9 combines with J gene TRBJ1-3, with 8 bases lining up with TRBD1. Trimming took 7 bases from V and 10 from J; bases not matched to a gene: 15. The CDR3 covers 15 residues. The germline CDR1 and CDR2 sequences are SEHNR and FQNEAQ (reference sequence). Here the CDR3 reads CASTAWADRGPTIYF. The CDR3 nucleotides read TGTGCCAGCACCGCCTGGGCCGACAGGGGCCCTACCATATATTTT.

V is TRBV29-1 and J is TRBJ1-2; D possibly corresponds to TRBD1 (5 bases). CDR1 and CDR2 (germline): SQVTM, ANQGSEA. The length of the CDR3 is 12 residues. Trimming left V 7 bases short and J 5 bases short, with 14 bases between. The CDR3 loop reads CSARTPGYGYTF. DNA for the CDR3: TGCAGCGCCCGGACCCCAGGGTATGGCTACACCTTC.

V is TRBV30 and J is TRBJ2-2, with unresolved D. CDR3 length: 15 amino acids. Trimming removed 1 base at V and 2 bases at J, with 11 bases between. Germline assignment: CDR1 GTSNPN and CDR2 SVGIG (reference sequence). CDR3 sequence reads: CAWSEVALNTGELFF. The CDR3 bases are TGTGCCTGGAGTGAGGTAGCCCTAAACACCGGGGAGCTGTTTTTT.

The chain couples TRBV19 to TRBJ1-5; tentatively, D is TRBD1 (6 bases). V was trimmed by 5 bases and J by 6 bases, leaving 11 bases between them. Germline assignment: CDR1 LNHDA and CDR2 SQIVND (reference sequence). The CDR3 runs 13 residues. As DNA, the CDR3 is TGTGCCAGTAGTGGGGAGGGGGGTCAGCCCCAGCATTTT. It translates to CASSGEGGQPQHF.

In its sample, this clone was seen a few times. Here the CDR3 reads CASSPSGTGGSGYTF. The CDR3 nucleotides read TGTGCCAGCAGCCCATCCGGGACAGGGGGCTCTGGCTACACCTTC. The J gene is TRBJ1-2, the V gene TRBV11-2; TRBD1 matches at 12 bases. The V gene end was trimmed by 5 bases and the J gene end by 7 bases; junction bases not matched to a gene: 8. The CDR3 sequence is 15 residues long. CDR1 is SGHAT, CDR2 FQNNGV, per germline.

About this clone itself: Other DNA sequences in this specimen translate into the identical CDR3. The chain recombines TRBV12-3 or TRBV12-4 with TRBJ2-3; D is unresolved. The CDR3 is 12 residues long. Trimming left V 3 bases short and J 4 bases short, with 5 bases between. CDR3 bases: TGTGCCAGCAGTTTCTACCCAGATACGCAGTATTTT. Amino acid sequence: CASSFYPDTQYF.

The CDR3 region is CASRQGTGNTIYF. The CDR3 coding sequence is TGTGCCAGCAGGCAGGGTACTGGAAACACCATATATTTT. The gene calls are TRBV2 and TRBJ1-3; D may be TRBD1 (5 bases). The CDR3 consists of 13 residues. Germline V gives CDR1 SNHLY, CDR2 FYNNEI. V shed 6 bases and J shed 2 bases, with 8 bases lying between them.